This TCR beta chain came from a study of regulatory T cells in long-lasting Graves disease (dated by TCRdb to the early 2020s). In terms of the full investigation: Antithyroid drugs had been taken for less than 3 months by newly diagnosed Graves' disease patients. A total of around 35 samples were covered by TCR sequencing, comprising some 13 persistent and around 20 newly diagnosed Graves' disease patients. The study was registered as a clinical trial and conducted in China. Patients with persistent Graves' disease were compared with patients with newly diagnosed Graves' disease using TCR sequencing and RNA sequencing of peripheral blood.

The paper's findings and limits, for the study overall: Because the primary lesion, thyroid tissue, could not be accessed, the study looked at peripheral blood alone. The small sample size was acknowledged by the authors as a limitation that may reduce accuracy. More public clonotypes were shared among persistent patients (roughly 3,000) than among newly diagnosed patients (roughly 1,000). Persistent Graves' disease patients showed lower TCR Shannon entropy and fewer highly expanded clones than newly diagnosed patients, suggesting clonal expansion. Sequencing and analysis were restricted to the TCR beta chain. Preferential use of TRBV28, TRBJ1-2 and TRBJ2-5 was observed in persistent disease, whereas TRBV20-1 and TRBJ2-1 were favored in newly diagnosed disease.

Unmatched junction bases come to 2, with V trimmed by 3 bases and J by 5 bases. Based on the germline V gene (reference sequence), the CDR1 and CDR2 sequences are SEHNR and FQNEAQ. The CDR3 starts with the cysteine, ends with the phenylalanine, and has 13 residues. Only the CDR3 DNA is retained, 39 bases long and in frame from the first base. In the paper's terms, the time point label means: newly diagnosed GD, antithyroid drugs for less than 3 months. For both TCR sequencing and RNA sequencing, RNA was extracted from PBMCs using TRIzol. The diagnosis of Graves' disease followed American Thyroid Association guidelines. Recruitment of patients was carried out at an endocrinology department in Xi'an, China. From each patient, approximately 10 milliliters of peripheral blood was collected into an EDTA anticoagulant tube. Ficoll Paque Plus density gradient separation was used to isolate PBMCs, and no further T cell sorting was done. An Agilent 2100 Bioanalyzer and agarose gel were used to assess RNA quality, and a NanoDrop 2000 was used to measure RNA concentration.

With regard to this clonotype: This clone's antigen is unknown. The sample holds no much larger clone one base away, and base qualities are not on file.

The protocol used for the library was multiplex PCR. TCRdb lists the instrument as Illumina HiSeq 4000. To build TCR beta libraries, CDR3 regions were amplified by Arm-PCR using iRepertoire HTBI primers. Gel purification was performed on PCR products prior to sequencing. As for the authors' bioinformatics: Gene usage analysis of CDR3 amino acid clonotypes used the approximately 62 TRBV and approximately 13 TRBJ segments found across samples. COPE and FqMerger were used to merge the filtered high-quality paired reads into contigs. BLAST was used to align contigs to IMGT TRBV, TRBD and TRBJ reference genes, and CDR3 was defined according to IMGT. Clonotypes above 0.1% frequency were classified as highly expanded clones. Repertoire diversity was measured by Shannon entropy, and V-J evenness by the Gini coefficient. A clonotype found in more than one individual was treated as public. TCRdb's own reprocessing of the public reads used fastp at Q25 and MiXCR and kept productive beta chains. Identical CDR3 protein sequences are pooled into one entry, listed with their most common genes and DNA. In this record, the V and J calls reflect TCRdb's handling and not the investigators' own analysis. The sample table holds 410,000 or so distinct CDR3 sequences, of which 15% were seen once. Approximately 16% of the sample comes from the top ten.

These data also formed part of another study, on T cells in Graves' hyperthyroidism and ophthalmopathy. Taken from the second paper: Graves' hyperthyroidism was defined as stable when no progression to ophthalmopathy occurred over 18 months of follow-up. Hyperthyroidism patients were newly diagnosed, had a disease duration of under 2 months, and were aged 18 to 65 years. Patients with uncontrolled infections, other autoimmune diseases, pregnancy or lactation were excluded. Diagnoses relied on clinical symptoms, serum thyroxine and TRAb, thyroid ultrasound and orbital computed tomography. The first round of RT-PCR for the TCR CDR3 was performed with the HTBI primer set and the Qiagen OneStep RT-PCR kit. Most expanded thyroid clonotypes (frequency above 0.001) were also detected in blood, suggesting blood repertoires may reflect thyroid immune responses. A 13 V-J signature model separated ophthalmopathy from stable hyperthyroidism, with approximately 86% sensitivity and about 81% specificity in cross-validation and 80%/75% in testing. In validation, the model predicted progression to ophthalmopathy with 55% to 71% sensitivity and 72% to 85% specificity, a median of 6.5 months before onset. TCR V-J signatures able to tell the groups apart were searched for in a discovery cohort of about a hundred patients, of whom over 40 had Graves' ophthalmopathy and under 65 had stable Graves' hyperthyroidism. Whether ophthalmopathy could be predicted prospectively was tested in an independent validation cohort made up of about 18 hyperthyroidism patients plus 17 patients who later progressed to ophthalmopathy. The 85 to 100 discovery patients were randomly split 7:3 into training and test sets. Thyroid tissue and blood T-cell repertoires from several Graves' hyperthyroidism patients were also compared in the study. After blood sampling, hyperthyroidism patients were treated with methimazole at a starting dose of 30 mg daily, and ophthalmopathy patients were treated with high-dose intravenous methylprednisolone. The libraries were constructed in a second round of multiplex PCR and then size-selected and purified. Paired-end sequencing of the libraries was performed with 100 bp reads on an Illumina HiSeq2000. SOAPnuke was used to process the raw data, removing reads that contained adapters or uncalled bases, had a mean Phred below 15, or lacked an exact match to the constant primer or identifier. COPE v1.2.5 was used to merge the high-quality paired reads, and each unique nucleotide sequence was defined as a clonotype. MiTCR v1.1 was used to align clonotypes to the IMGT TRBV, TRBD and TRBJ reference segments. Only V-J combinations with frequency above 0.0001, covering 99% to 99.2% of repertoires, were analysed. A TCS score was defined as the ratio of F50 (clonal expansion) to E x V (chaos), with BLOSUM62-based TCRdist applied between CDR3 peptides within each V-J. Welch's t-statistics and random forest reduced several hundred V-J features to roughly 13, which were used in a naive Bayes classifier (R e1071). No statistical method was used to fix the sample size in advance, and group allocation was not hidden from the investigators. The paper reports TCR Vbeta CDR3 sequencing of some 140 peripheral blood samples: 43 ophthalmopathy, under 80 hyperthyroidism and 17 progressor patients.

Specimen: peripheral blood mononuclear cells (PBMCs), collected at new diagnosis, from a patient treated with antithyroid drugs. This receptor was obtained from a woman aged 25 to 39 with Graves disease. Donor details come from another sample of the same person, matched by shared clones. The chain links TRBV7-9 with TRBJ1-2, with 8 bases in between that match TRBD1. The CDR3 region: CASSFTGGYGYTF. The bases are TGTGCCAGCAGCTTTACAGGGGGGTATGGCTACACCTTC.